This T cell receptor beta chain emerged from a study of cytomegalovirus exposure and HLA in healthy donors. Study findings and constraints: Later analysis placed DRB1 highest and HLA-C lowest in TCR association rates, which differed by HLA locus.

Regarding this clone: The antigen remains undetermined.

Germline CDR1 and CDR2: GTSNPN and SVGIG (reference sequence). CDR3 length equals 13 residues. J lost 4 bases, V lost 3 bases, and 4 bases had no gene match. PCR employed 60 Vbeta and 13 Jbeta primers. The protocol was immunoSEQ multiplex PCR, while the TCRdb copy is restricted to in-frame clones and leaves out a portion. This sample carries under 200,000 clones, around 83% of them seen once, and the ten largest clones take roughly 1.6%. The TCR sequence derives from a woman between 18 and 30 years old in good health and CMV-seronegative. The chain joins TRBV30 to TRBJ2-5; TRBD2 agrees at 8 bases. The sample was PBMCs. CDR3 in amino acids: CAWSGGRRETQYF. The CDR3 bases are TGTGCCTGGAGCGGCGGGAGGAGAGAGACCCAGTACTTC.